Described below is a single T cell receptor beta chain sequence and its context. The antigen is not known. A read error may produce the germline difference seen at one junction end. This table comes from immunoSEQ multiplex PCR, and its TCRdb copy is limited to in-frame clones, with some not included. The sample holds under 140,000 clones, about 87% seen once. This entry comes from a study of T cell responses to AZD1222 COVID-19 vaccine. The study, taken as a whole, reports: Females made up more of the donors, who were largely white British, and clonal diversity may have come out too low. Once two AZD1222 doses were given, Spike-specific TCR breadth and depth went up. CD4 TCRs associated with vaccination spanned spike, dominating at 160-218 and 743-854. Among those given AZD1222, only five or six were seropositive at baseline.

Germline V gene sequence: CDR1 MDHEN, CDR2 SYDVKM. The CDR3 has 16 residues. The source of this sequence is an adult in good health. Source: peripheral blood, taken on day 0 of AZD1222 vaccination. The chain is built from TRBV28 and TRBJ1-6, with a tentative D call TRBD1 (6 bases). The CDR3 is CASSDDRPSFNSPLHF. The CDR3 DNA reads as TGTGCCAGCAGTGACGACAGGCCGTCCTTTAATTCACCCCTCCACTTT.